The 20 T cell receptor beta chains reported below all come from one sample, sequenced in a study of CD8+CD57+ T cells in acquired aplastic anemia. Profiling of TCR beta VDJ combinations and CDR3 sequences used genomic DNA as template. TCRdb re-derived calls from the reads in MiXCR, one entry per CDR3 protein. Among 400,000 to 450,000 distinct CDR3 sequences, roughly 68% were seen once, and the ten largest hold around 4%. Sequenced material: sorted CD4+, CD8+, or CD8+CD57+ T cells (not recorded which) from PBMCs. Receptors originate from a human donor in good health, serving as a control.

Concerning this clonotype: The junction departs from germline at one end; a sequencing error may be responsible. The CDR3 here is CASSRVGESYAYNF. DNA for the CDR3: TGTGCCAGCAGCAGGGTAGGGGAAAGCTATGCCTACAACTTC. The V gene is TRBV15, the J gene TRBJ1-2; maybe TRBD1 (5 bases). This CDR3 is 14 amino acids long. Germline CDR1 and CDR2: LNHNV and YYDKDF (reference sequence).

The CDR3 DNA reads TGCAGTGCTAGGGCGGAACAAGACCCTCAGAGTCACCTCCACTTT. Translation: CSARAEQDPQSHLHF. The chain employs TRBV20-1 and TRBJ1-6; no reliable D call. The germline gives CDR1 DFQATT, CDR2 SNEGSKA (reference sequence). Trimming cost V 3 bases and J 15 bases, with 24 bases left between them. CDR3 length: 15 amino acids.

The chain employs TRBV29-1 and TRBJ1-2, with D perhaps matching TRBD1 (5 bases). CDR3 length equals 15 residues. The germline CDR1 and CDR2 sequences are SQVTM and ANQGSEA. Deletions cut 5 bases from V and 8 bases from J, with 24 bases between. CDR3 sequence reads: CSVLGASDGAGGYTF. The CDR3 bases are TGCAGCGTTTTAGGGGCCTCGGACGGGGCGGGAGGCTACACCTTC.

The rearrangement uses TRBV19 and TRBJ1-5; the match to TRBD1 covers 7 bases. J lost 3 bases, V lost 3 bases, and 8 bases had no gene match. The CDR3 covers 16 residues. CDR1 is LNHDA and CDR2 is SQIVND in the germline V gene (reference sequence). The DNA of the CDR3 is TGTGCCAGTAGTATGCCAGACAGGGCCTCCAATCAGCCCCAGCATTTT. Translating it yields CASSMPDRASNQPQHF. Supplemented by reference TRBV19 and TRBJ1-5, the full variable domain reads DGGITQSPKYLFRKEGQNVTLSCEQNLNHDAMYWYRQDPGQGLRLIYYSQIVNDFQKGDIAEGYSVSREKKESFPLTVTSAQKNPTAFYLCASSMPDRASNQPQHFGDGTRLSIL.

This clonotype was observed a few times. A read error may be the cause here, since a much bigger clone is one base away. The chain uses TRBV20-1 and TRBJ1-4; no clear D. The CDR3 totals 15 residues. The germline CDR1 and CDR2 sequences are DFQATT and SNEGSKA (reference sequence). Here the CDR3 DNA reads TGCAGTGCTAGCTTCTACCGGGTCTACAATGAAGAACTGTTTTTT. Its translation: CSASFYRVYNEELFF.

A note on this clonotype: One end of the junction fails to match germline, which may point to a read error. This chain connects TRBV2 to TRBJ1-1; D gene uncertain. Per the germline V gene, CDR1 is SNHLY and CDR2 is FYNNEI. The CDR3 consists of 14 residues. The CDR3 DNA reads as TGTGCCAGCAGTGAATGGCATCGTAACTCTGAAGCTCTCTTC. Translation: CASSEWHRNSEALF.

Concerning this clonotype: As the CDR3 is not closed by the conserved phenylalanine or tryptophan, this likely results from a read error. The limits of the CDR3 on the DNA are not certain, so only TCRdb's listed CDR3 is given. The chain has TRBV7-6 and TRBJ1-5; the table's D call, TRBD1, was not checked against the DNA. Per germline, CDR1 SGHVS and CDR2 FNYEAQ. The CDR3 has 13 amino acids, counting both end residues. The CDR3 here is CASSLQGTGRPYK.

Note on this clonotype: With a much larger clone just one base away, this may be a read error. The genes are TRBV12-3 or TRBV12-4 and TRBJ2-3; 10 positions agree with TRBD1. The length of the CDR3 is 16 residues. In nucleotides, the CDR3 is TGTGCCGGCAGTTCCGGGACAGGGGATTTCACAGATACGCAGTATTTT. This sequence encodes CAGSSGTGDFTDTQYF.

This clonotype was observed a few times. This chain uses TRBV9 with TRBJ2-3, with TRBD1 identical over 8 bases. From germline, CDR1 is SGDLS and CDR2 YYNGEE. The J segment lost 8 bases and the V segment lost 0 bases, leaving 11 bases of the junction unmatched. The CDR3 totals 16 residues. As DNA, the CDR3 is TGTGCCAGCAGCGTAGCCAGTGGGGGGACAGGTGGTACGCAGTATTTT. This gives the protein CASSVASGGTGGTQYF.

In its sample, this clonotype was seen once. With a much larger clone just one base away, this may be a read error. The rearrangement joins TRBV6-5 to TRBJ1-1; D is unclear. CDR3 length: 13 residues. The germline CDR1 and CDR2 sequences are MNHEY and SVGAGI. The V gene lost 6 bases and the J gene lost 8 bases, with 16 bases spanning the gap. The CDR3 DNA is TGTGCCAGCAGGGAAGCCCCCGGGAGGGAAGCTTTCTTT. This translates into CASREAPGREAFF.

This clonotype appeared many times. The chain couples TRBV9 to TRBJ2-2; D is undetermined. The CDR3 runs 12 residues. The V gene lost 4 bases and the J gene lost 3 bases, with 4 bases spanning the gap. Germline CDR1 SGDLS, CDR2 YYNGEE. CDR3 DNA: TGTGCCAGCAGCCCTCACACCGGGGAGCTGTTTTTT. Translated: CASSPHTGELFF.

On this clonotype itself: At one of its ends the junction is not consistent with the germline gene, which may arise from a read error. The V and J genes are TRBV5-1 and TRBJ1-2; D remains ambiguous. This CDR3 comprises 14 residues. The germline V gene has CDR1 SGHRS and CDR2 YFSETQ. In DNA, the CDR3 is TGTGCCAGCAGCTTAGTTCCGGCGAGCACTGGCTACACCTTC. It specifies CASSLVPASTGYTF.

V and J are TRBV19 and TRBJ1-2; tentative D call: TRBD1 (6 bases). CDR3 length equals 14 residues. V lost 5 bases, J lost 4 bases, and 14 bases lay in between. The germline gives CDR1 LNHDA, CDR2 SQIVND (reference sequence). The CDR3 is CASSSDRTAYGYTF. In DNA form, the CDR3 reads TGTGCCAGTAGTTCAGACAGGACGGCCTATGGCTACACCTTC.

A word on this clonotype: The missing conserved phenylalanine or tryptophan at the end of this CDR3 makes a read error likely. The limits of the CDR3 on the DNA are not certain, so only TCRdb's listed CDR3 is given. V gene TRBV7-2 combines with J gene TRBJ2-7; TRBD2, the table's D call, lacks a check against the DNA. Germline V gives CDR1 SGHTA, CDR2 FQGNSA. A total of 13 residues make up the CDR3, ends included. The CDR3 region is CASSSARPAGSTY.

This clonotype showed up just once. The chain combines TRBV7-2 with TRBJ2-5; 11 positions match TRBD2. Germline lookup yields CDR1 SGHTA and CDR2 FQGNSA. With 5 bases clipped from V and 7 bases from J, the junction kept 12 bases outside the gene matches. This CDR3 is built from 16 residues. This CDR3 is CASSPSSGGGQVTQYF. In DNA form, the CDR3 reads TGTGCCAGCAGCCCAAGTAGCGGGGGGGGGCAGGTGACCCAGTACTTC.

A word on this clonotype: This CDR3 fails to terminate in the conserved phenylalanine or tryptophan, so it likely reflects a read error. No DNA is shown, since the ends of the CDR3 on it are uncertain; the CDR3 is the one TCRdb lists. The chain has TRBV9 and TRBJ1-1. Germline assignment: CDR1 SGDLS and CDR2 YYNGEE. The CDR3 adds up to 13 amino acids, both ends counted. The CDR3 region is CASSSHGEMNYVL.

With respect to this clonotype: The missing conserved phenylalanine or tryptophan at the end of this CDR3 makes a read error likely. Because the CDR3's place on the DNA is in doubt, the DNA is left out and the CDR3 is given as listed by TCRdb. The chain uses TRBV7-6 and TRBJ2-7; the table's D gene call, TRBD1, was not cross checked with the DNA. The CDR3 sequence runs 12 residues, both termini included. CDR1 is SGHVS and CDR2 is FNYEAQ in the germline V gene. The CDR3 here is CASSPPGYATGD.

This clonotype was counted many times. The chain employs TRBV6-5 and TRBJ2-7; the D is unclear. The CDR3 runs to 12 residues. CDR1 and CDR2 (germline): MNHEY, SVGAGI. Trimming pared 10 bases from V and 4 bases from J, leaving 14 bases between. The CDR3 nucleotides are TGTGCCACTTCACGGGCGTCTTACGAGCAGTACTTC. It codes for CATSRASYEQYF.

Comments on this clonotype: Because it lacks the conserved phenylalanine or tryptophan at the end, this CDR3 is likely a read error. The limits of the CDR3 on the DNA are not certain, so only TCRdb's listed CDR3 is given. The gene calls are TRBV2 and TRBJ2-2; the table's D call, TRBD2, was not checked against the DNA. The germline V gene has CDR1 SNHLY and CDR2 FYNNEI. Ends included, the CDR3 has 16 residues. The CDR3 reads CASSRQGGITGELFFG.

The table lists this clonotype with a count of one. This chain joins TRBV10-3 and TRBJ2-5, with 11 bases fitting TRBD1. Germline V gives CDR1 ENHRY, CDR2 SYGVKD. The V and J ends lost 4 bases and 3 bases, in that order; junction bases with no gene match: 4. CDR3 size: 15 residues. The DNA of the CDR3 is TGTGCCATCAGTGGTCGGACAGGGGGCGAAGAGACCCAGTACTTC. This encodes CAISGRTGGEETQYF.